This record concerns one TCR beta chain sequence. What it binds is unknown. Measured with immunoSEQ multiplex PCR; TCRdb has only the in-frame clones, and not every one. The sample holds roughly 150,000 clones; about 88% are singletons and the top ten take 3% to 3.5%. This record belongs to a study of cytotoxic CD8 clonotypes in ibrutinib-treated CLL. About the research overall: The samples contained a few hundred thousand productive templates on average. They also contained an average of about 90,000 productive rearrangements. Points from the study as a whole: Public clonotypes were uncommon and contracted or stayed stable on treatment.

The CDR3 loop spans 16 amino acids. CDR1 and CDR2 (germline): SGHNT, YENEEA. V gave up 6 bases and J gave up 9 bases; unmatched junction bases: 11. V and J are TRBV11-3 and TRBJ2-1; TRBD2 aligns across 13 bases. The sample in question was PBMCs, obtained at disease progression, from a patient treated with ibrutinib. The sequence was collected from a human donor with chronic lymphocytic leukemia. The CDR3 coding sequence is TGTGCCAGCAGTCCAGGGACTAGCGGGACAAACCTTGAGCAGTTCTTC. This encodes CASSPGTSGTNLEQFF.